Listed below are T cell receptor beta chains from one sample, sequenced in a study of vaccination effects on CD4 cells after COVID-19. The assay was immunoSEQ multiplex PCR, and TCRdb's table has in-frame clones only and misses some. The sample yields some 19,000 clones, under 75% seen once. The antigens these receptors bind are not known. The sequences come from CD4+ T cells from PBMCs cultured with a peptide pool, collected before COVID-19 vaccination. The receptors derive from a human donor who had a prior SARS-CoV-2 infection. Each CDR3 is given with its conserved first and last residue. Fields, in order: V gene, J gene, clone size, D gene, CDR3 DNA, CDR3 protein. A D gene is named only where the DNA matches it firmly. Only part of the rows carry a size: once, few, many, or a class if the clone is expanded.

TRBV7-2	TRBJ2-3	.	TRBD1	TGTGCCAGCAGCTTAGAACCGACTGGGAAGGGGGCTTTAGATACGCAGTATTTT	CASSLEPTGKGALDTQYF
TRBV10-2	TRBJ1-3	.	.	TGCGCCAGCAGTGAGTCTAGAGGCAACACCATATATTTT	CASSESRGNTIYF
TRBV7-9	TRBJ1-1	few	.	TGTGCCAGCAGCTTTGGCATGAACACTGAAGCTTTCTTT	CASSFGMNTEAFF
TRBV2	TRBJ1-4	.	.	TGTGCCAGCATTTTCGGGACTAGGAATGAAAAACTGTTTTTT	CASIFGTRNEKLFF
TRBV24-1	TRBJ2-5	.	.	TGTGCCACCAGTGATTTGGCGGGGACCGAGGAGACCCAGTACTTC	CATSDLAGTEETQYF
TRBV5-1	TRBJ1-3	few	.	TGCGCCACCAAGTCGACAACTGGAAACACCATATATTTT	CATKSTTGNTIYF
TRBV6-5	TRBJ1-1	.	TRBD1	TGTGCCAGCAGATCCACAGGGGTCCCACTGCTCGTCTTT	CASRSTGVPLLVF
TRBV9	TRBJ2-5	few	.	TGTGCCAGCAGCGTAGAGGGAGGGGGTCAAGAGACCCAGTACTTC	CASSVEGGGQETQYF
TRBV3-1/TRBV3-2	TRBJ2-1	.	TRBD2	TGTGCCAGCAGCCAAGAAGCGGGAGTTGGAAATGAGCAGTTCTTC	CASSQEAGVGNEQFF
TRBV10-3	TRBJ1-3	.	.	TGTGCCATCAGAGCCACCGCAGGTGTGTCCGACTACGCCTCTGGAAACACCATATATTTT	CAIRATAGVSDYASGNTIYF
TRBV6-1	TRBJ2-7	few	.	TGTGCCAGCAGTGAACGTCACGGTACCTACGAGCAGTACTTC	CASSERHGTYEQYF
TRBV11-2	TRBJ2-1	.	TRBD2	TGTGCCAGCAGCTTGAACCCAGCCGGGACTAGCGGGGAGCAGTTCTTC	CASSLNPAGTSGEQFF
TRBV27	TRBJ2-1	.	.	TGTGCCAGCAGCCTTAGGTCCAGGTTCCTCGGTAATGAGCAGTTCTTC	CASSLRSRFLGNEQFF
TRBV7-6	TRBJ2-3	.	TRBD2	TGTGCCAGCAGCTACCACGCTAGCGGGAGTAGTACGCAGTATTTT	CASSYHASGSSTQYF
TRBV19	TRBJ1-2	.	.	TGTGCCAGTAGTATAGTGGCAGGGGCTAACTATGGCTACACCTTC	CASSIVAGANYGYTF
TRBV6-2/TRBV6-3	TRBJ2-7	.	.	TGTGCCACCAACCCCGGGACGGGCTCCTACGAGCAGTACTTC	CATNPGTGSYEQYF
TRBV5-1	TRBJ2-3	.	.	TGCGCCAGCAGCTTGGCGCTTCAGGGACCAGATACGCAGTATTTT	CASSLALQGPDTQYF
TRBV7-2	TRBJ1-4	.	.	TGTGCCAGCAGCTTTTTTGGGGCTAATGAAAAACTGTTTTTT	CASSFFGANEKLFF
TRBV5-6	TRBJ2-1	.	TRBD2	TGTGCCAGCAGTTGGACTAGCGGGAACTACAATGAGCAGTTCTTC	CASSWTSGNYNEQFF
TRBV25-1	TRBJ2-3	.	.	TGTGCCAGCAGGGGTAACACAGATACGCAGTATTTT	CASRGNTDTQYF
TRBV2	TRBJ1-1	.	TRBD1	TGTGCCAGCAGTTTGGGACAGGGAACAAACACTGAAGCTTTCTTT	CASSLGQGTNTEAFF
TRBV5-1	TRBJ2-3	.	.	TGCGCCAGCAGCTTGATACAGGGAAGCTCAGATACGCAGTATTTT	CASSLIQGSSDTQYF
TRBV2	TRBJ2-3	.	.	TGTGCCAGCATGGGGGGCGCAAGTGCAGATACGCAGTATTTT	CASMGGASADTQYF
TRBV5-1	TRBJ2-2	medium-sized	TRBD1	TGCGCCAGCAGCGACGGGGACAGGGGAGTTTTCGGGGAGCTGTTTTTT	CASSDGDRGVFGELFF
TRBV6-2/TRBV6-3	TRBJ1-6	.	.	TGTGCCAGCAGTCCGATGGACACCTATTCACCCCTCCACTTT	CASSPMDTYSPLHF
TRBV7-8	TRBJ1-5	.	TRBD1	TGTGCCAGCAGCGGACAGGGAGATCAGCCCCAGCATTTT	CASSGQGDQPQHF
TRBV28	TRBJ2-2	.	.	TGTGCCAGCAGTTCAAGGAACACCGGGGAGCTGTTTTTT	CASSSRNTGELFF
TRBV2	TRBJ2-5	.	.	TGTGCCAGCAGTGATTTTGGGGGGGCCGGAGAGACCCAGTACTTC	CASSDFGGAGETQYF
TRBV2	TRBJ2-1	few	.	TGTGCCAGCAGTCGGGAGAACCCTAGCTTCTATGAGCAGTTCTTC	CASSRENPSFYEQFF
TRBV5-1	TRBJ2-1	.	.	TGCGCCAGCAGCGAAGACGGCGCCCATGAGCAGTTCTTC	CASSEDGAHEQFF
TRBV7-3	TRBJ2-2	few	TRBD2	TGTGCCAGCAGCTCTGGACTAGCCTCCGGGGAGCTGTTTTTT	CASSSGLASGELFF
TRBV30	TRBJ2-7	.	TRBD1	TGTGCCTGGAGTGGAAGAGCCGGGACAGGGAGCTCCTACGAGCAGTACTTC	CAWSGRAGTGSSYEQYF
TRBV6-5	TRBJ1-6	.	.	TGTGCCAGCAGTTACTCGAGGATCGATAATTCACCCCTCCACTTT	CASSYSRIDNSPLHF
TRBV3-1/TRBV3-2	TRBJ2-1	.	.	TGTGCCAGCAGCCAAGATAACAGGGATGAGCAGTTCTTC	CASSQDNRDEQFF
TRBV5-4	TRBJ2-3	.	.	TGTGCCAGCAGCTTGGATACAGATACGCAGTATTTT	CASSLDTDTQYF
TRBV7-9	TRBJ1-3	few	.	TGTGCCAGCAGGGAGGACATCTCTGGAAACACCATATATTTT	CASREDISGNTIYF
TRBV7-6	TRBJ1-2	.	TRBD1	TGTGCCAGCAGCTCTAAACCGGGACAGGGGTTCGGCTACACCTTC	CASSSKPGQGFGYTF
TRBV6-5	TRBJ2-7	few	TRBD1	TGTGCCAGCAGGAGTGCAGGGGGCCTCTACGAGCAGTACTTC	CASRSAGGLYEQYF